Shown below are 32 T cell receptor beta chains from a single sample sequenced in a study of blood T cells in healthy people across ages (dated by TCRdb to between 2014 and 2017). The protocol used for the library was 5' RACE. The listed sequencing device is Illumina HiSeq 2500. A second PCR of about 6 to 11 cycles was run with a J-beta primer mix and a sample-barcoded 5' primer. Using fastp trimming at Q25 and MiXCR clonotype assembly, TCRdb reanalyzed the public sequencing data and kept in-frame beta chains. Each CDR3 protein gets just one entry, which takes the most common genes and DNA from the rows behind it. For this sample the table gives 800,000 to 1,300,000 distinct CDR3 sequences, of which almost 25% were detected only once. Together, the top ten hold approximately 0.71% of the sample. Another study also made use of these data, one on T cells of mothers and their children.

Material: blood. Source of these receptors: a girl aged 2 to 10 in good health.

The rearrangement links TRBV12-3 or TRBV12-4 to TRBJ2-2, with TRBD2 identical over 7 bases. J lost 0 bases, V lost 7 bases, and 8 bases had no gene match. The CDR3 has 16 residues. CDR3 loop: CASTGGLQTNTGELFF. The DNA for the CDR3 is TGTGCCAGCACCGGGGGGTTGCAGACGAACACCGGGGAGCTGTTTTTT.

This clonotype was seen ten or more times. The V gene is TRBV25-1, the J gene TRBJ2-5, with D possibly being TRBD1 (6 bases). The DNA end is a closer match to TRBJ2-1, so the J assignment may be wrong. The CDR3 is made up of 11 amino acids. The V gene's germline CDR1 is MGHDK and CDR2 SYGVNS. CDR3 bases: TGTGCCAGCATCAGGGGCTATGAGCAGTTCTTC. Amino acids: CASIRGYEQFF.

The genes are TRBV29-1 and TRBJ1-1; TRBD1 might be the D (6 bases). The CDR3 consists of 11 residues. Trimming removed 3 bases from V and 11 bases from J, with 13 bases in between. Per germline, CDR1 SQVTM and CDR2 ANQGSEA. DNA for the CDR3: TGCAGCGTTGACCAGGGGAAAGTGGCTTTCTTT. Residues: CSVDQGKVAFF.

Ten or more counts support this clonotype. The gene calls are TRBV12-3 or TRBV12-4 and TRBJ1-3; tentatively, D is TRBD1 (6 bases). V lost 2 bases and J lost 6, with 11 bases in between. The CDR3 totals 14 residues. The DNA of the CDR3 is TGTGCCAGCAGTTTAACACAGGGACTAAACACCATATATTTT. This codes for CASSLTQGLNTIYF.

The V and J genes are TRBV5-1 and TRBJ2-1; no firm D call. The germline CDR1 and CDR2 sequences are SGHRS and YFSETQ. V lost 0 bases, J lost 4 bases, and 8 bases lay in between. The CDR3 loop spans 14 amino acids. The CDR3 loop reads CASSLVGFYNEQFF. CDR3 DNA: TGCGCCAGCAGCTTGGTGGGATTTTACAATGAGCAGTTCTTC.

J is TRBJ1-2 and V is TRBV12-3 or TRBV12-4; possible D gene TRBD1, 5 bases. V was pared by 6 bases and J by 6 bases, with 14 bases between. There are 13 residues in the CDR3. The CDR3 coding sequence is TGTGCCAGCAGGGATCCAAAAGGGGATGGCTACACCTTC. This gives the protein CASRDPKGDGYTF.

Remarks on this clonotype: The junction does not match germline at one end; this may be a read error. The chain carries TRBV12-3 or TRBV12-4 and TRBJ1-1; D is ambiguous. The CDR3 is made up of 12 amino acids. The CDR3 bases are TGTGCCGGCAGTACGGCAGCCCTGGGGGCTTTCTTT. As protein: CAGSTAALGAFF.

This clonotype has at least ten counts. The V call is TRBV5-1, the J call TRBJ2-4; 14 positions agree with TRBD2. The V and J ends lost 4 bases and 9 bases, in that order; junction bases with no gene match: 6. Per germline, CDR1 SGHRS and CDR2 YFSETQ. The CDR3 contains 15 residues. CDR3 sequence reads: CASSGGLAGGSIQYF. The CDR3 DNA is TGCGCCAGCAGCGGCGGACTAGCGGGGGGTAGCATTCAGTACTTC. Full variable domain (outside the CDR3, taken from reference TRBV5-1 and TRBJ2-4): KAGVTQTPRYLIKTRGQQVTLSCSPISGHRSVSWYQQTPGQGLQFLFEYFSETQRNKGNFPGRFSGRQFSNSRSEMNVSTLELGDSALYLCASSGGLAGGSIQYFGAGTRLSVL.

The genes are TRBV7-9 and TRBJ1-4, with 7 bases matching TRBD1. CDR1 SEHNR and CDR2 FQNEAQ come from the germline V gene (reference sequence). The CDR3 consists of 14 residues. With V trimmed by 4 bases and J by 5 bases, 4 bases remained unmatched. The CDR3 sequence is CASSSGTENEKLFF. The CDR3 DNA follows: TGTGCCAGCAGCTCCGGGACAGAGAATGAAAAACTGTTTTTT.

In its sample, this clonotype was seen a few times. V gene TRBV5-1 combines with J gene TRBJ2-4; D remains ambiguous. V was trimmed by 1 base and J by 0 bases, leaving 8 bases between them. Germline V CDR1 and CDR2: SGHRS, YFSETQ. The CDR3 sequence is 15 residues long. The CDR3 sequence: CASSLTLIAKNIQYF. The CDR3 bases are TGCGCCAGCAGCTTGACTTTAATAGCCAAAAACATTCAGTACTTC.

The chain couples TRBV5-1 to TRBJ1-2; 9 bases align to TRBD1. Germline values: CDR1 SGHRS, CDR2 YFSETQ. J lost 8 bases, V lost 4 bases, and 9 bases had no gene match. CDR3 length: 14 amino acids. This CDR3 reads CASSPGTGTQGYTF. The CDR3 DNA sequence: TGCGCCAGCAGCCCGGGGACAGGGACGCAGGGCTACACCTTC.

This clonotype was seen a handful of times. Compared with germline, one end of the junction differs, possibly owing to a read error. This chain links TRBV4-3 with TRBJ1-2, with D tentatively TRBD1 (6 bases). Germline CDR1 is LGHNA and CDR2 is YSLEER. The CDR3 loop spans 14 amino acids. CDR3: CASSQGEYDRPFLF. The CDR3 coding sequence is TGCGCCAGCAGCCAAGGGGAGTACGACAGGCCCTTCCTCTTC.

As regards this clonotype: Given the absence of the conserved phenylalanine or tryptophan at the CDR3 end, a read error is likely. The V call is TRBV3-1, the J call TRBJ1-3; D remains ambiguous. The CDR3 is 18 amino acids. Germline V gene lookup returns CDR1 LGHDT and CDR2 YNNKEL (reference sequence). Trimming shortened V by 0 bases and J by 0 bases, and 15 bases separated the two germline ends. CDR3 amino acids: CASSQDLWTVNSGNTIYV. In DNA, the CDR3 is TGTGCCAGCAGCCAAGACCTTTGGACCGTTAACTCTGGAAACACCATATATGTT.

Regarding this clonotype: At one end, the junction sequence differs from germline, possibly due to a read error. The chain employs TRBV29-1 and TRBJ1-4; D possibly corresponds to TRBD1 (5 bases). Germline-derived CDR1 and CDR2 are SQVTM and ANQGSEA. The CDR3 runs to 12 residues. The CDR3 sequence: CSVGGYNERLFF. For the CDR3, the DNA is TGCAGCGTGGGGGGGTATAATGAAAGACTGTTTTTT.

The chain employs TRBV7-9 and TRBJ2-1; D might be TRBD1 or TRBD2, each matching 6 bases. V shed 6 bases and J shed 6 bases, with 15 bases lying between them. Germline V lookup: CDR1 SEHNR, CDR2 FQNEAQ (reference sequence). The CDR3 contains 14 residues. The CDR3 reads CASSFWRGANEQFF. The CDR3 DNA reads as TGTGCCAGCAGTTTTTGGAGGGGGGCCAATGAGCAGTTCTTC.

This clonotype was seen a handful of times. The chain links TRBV6-5 to TRBJ2-7; D is perhaps TRBD2 (6 bases). The CDR3 spans 14 residues. Germline V gene data show CDR1 as MNHEY and CDR2 as SVGAGI. V shed 3 bases and J shed 4 bases, with 13 bases lying between them. This chain's CDR3 is CASSYFRGSYEQYF. The DNA of the CDR3 is TGTGCCAGCAGTTATTTTCGGGGGAGTTACGAGCAGTACTTC.

The V gene is TRBV7-3, the J gene TRBJ2-1, with D perhaps matching TRBD2 (6 bases). Trimming removed 1 base at V and 11 bases at J, with 18 bases between. CDR3 length: 15 residues. Per the germline V gene, CDR1 is SGHTA and CDR2 is FQGTGA. The CDR3: CASSLISTSRQKQFF. The CDR3 bases are TGTGCCAGCAGCTTAATTAGTACTAGCCGACAGAAGCAGTTCTTC.

This clonotype was observed a handful of times. V and J are TRBV6-2 or TRBV6-3 and TRBJ2-5; D gene ambiguous. The J call may be in error: the DNA end matches TRBJ2-7 better. Germline V CDR1 and CDR2: MNHEY, SVGEGT. The CDR3 contains 11 residues. Here the CDR3 reads CASNGNYEQYF. The CDR3 DNA reads as TGTGCCAGCAATGGGAATTACGAGCAGTACTTC.

This chain uses TRBV20-1 with TRBJ2-7, with 11 nucleotides matching TRBD2. The V and J ends lost 8 bases and 3 bases, in that order; junction bases with no gene match: 6. Per germline, CDR1 DFQATT and CDR2 SNEGSKA (reference sequence). CDR3 length: 13 amino acids. CDR3 residues: CSTTTSGIYEQYF. The CDR3 bases are TGCAGTACAACGACTAGCGGGATCTACGAGCAGTACTTC.

The rearrangement uses TRBV29-1 and TRBJ2-5, with D unclear. Germline loops: CDR1 SQVTM, CDR2 ANQGSEA. V was shortened by 6 bases and J by 0 bases, with 11 bases between the two germline ends. This CDR3 region has 13 residues. This chain's CDR3 is CSVKGPDQETQYF. DNA of the CDR3: TGCAGCGTCAAGGGCCCGGACCAAGAGACCCAGTACTTC. The complete variable domain, with remaining parts taken from reference TRBV29-1 and TRBJ2-5, reads SAVISQKPSRDICQRGTSLTIQCQVDSQVTMMFWYRQQPGQSLTLIATANQGSEATYESGFVIDKFPISRPNLTFSTLTVSNMSPEDSSIYLCSVKGPDQETQYFGPGTRLLVL.

This clonotype showed up many times. The chain couples TRBV11-2 to TRBJ1-1; the D is unclear. The germline V gene has CDR1 SGHAT and CDR2 FQNNGV. The CDR3 is made up of 13 amino acids. The V and J ends lost 5 bases and 4 bases respectively, with 11 bases between them. The CDR3 loop is CASSPTLGTEAFF. DNA of the CDR3: TGTGCCAGCAGCCCAACGCTGGGCACTGAAGCTTTCTTT.

The chain carries TRBV7-6 and TRBJ2-5, with D perhaps TRBD1 (6 bases). V was clipped by 0 bases and J by 2 bases, with 10 bases between them. Germline V gene sequence: CDR1 SGHVS, CDR2 FNYEAQ. This CDR3 contains 15 residues. As DNA, the CDR3 is TGTGCCAGCAGCTTAGCACAGGGAATACAAGAGACCCAGTACTTC. This sequence encodes CASSLAQGIQETQYF. The whole variable domain, remainder taken from reference TRBV7-6 and TRBJ2-5, is GAGVSQSPRYKVTKRGQDVALRCDPISGHVSLYWYRQALGQGPEFLTYFNYEAQQDKSGLPNDRFSAERPEGSISTLTIQRTEQRDSAMYRCASSLAQGIQETQYFGPGTRLLVL.

The chain links TRBV12-3 or TRBV12-4 to TRBJ1-6; possible D gene TRBD1, 5 bases. Between the trimmed V and J ends, which lost 5 bases and 6 bases, there was a span of 17 bases. CDR3 length: 16 amino acids. In DNA form, the CDR3 reads TGTGCCAGCAGTCCAGGGAGCCCGACCTTTAATTCACCCCTCCACTTT. Its translation: CASSPGSPTFNSPLHF.

V is TRBV29-1 and J is TRBJ2-5, with D possibly matching TRBD2 (6 bases). The CDR3 extends over 17 amino acids. Trimming took off 1 base at V and 0 bases at J, with 18 bases between the two ends. The germline V gene encodes CDR1 SQVTM and CDR2 ANQGSEA. The DNA for the CDR3 is TGCAGCGTTGAAGGTCTAGCTATTGGGGGGAACCAAGAGACCCAGTACTTC. Translated, it gives CSVEGLAIGGNQETQYF.

This clonotype was detected a few times. V is TRBV29-1 and J is TRBJ1-5; 10 bases agree with TRBD1. Germline CDR1 reads SQVTM; CDR2 reads ANQGSEA. The J segment lost 7 bases and the V segment lost 6 bases, leaving 6 bases of the junction unmatched. The CDR3 is 13 residues long. The chain's CDR3 is CSVAGTGEQPQHF. CDR3 bases: TGCAGCGTAGCCGGGACAGGGGAACAGCCCCAGCATTTT.

The genes are TRBV5-1 and TRBJ2-5; 11 nucleotides match TRBD2. The CDR3 is 17 amino acids. Trimming took 0 bases from V and 5 from J; bases not matched to a gene: 9. The germline V gene encodes CDR1 SGHRS and CDR2 YFSETQ. The CDR3 protein is CASSLELAGAIGETQYF. The CDR3 bases are TGCGCCAGCAGCTTGGAACTAGCGGGGGCCATTGGGGAGACCCAGTACTTC.

The V and J genes are TRBV4-3 and TRBJ1-1; no definite D call. The germline CDR1 and CDR2 sequences are LGHNA and YSLEER. Trimming left V 0 bases short and J 8 bases short, with 16 bases between. The CDR3 runs 15 residues. The CDR3 loop reads CASSQDSIPGSEAFF. The CDR3 nucleotides are TGCGCCAGCAGCCAAGACTCAATTCCGGGGTCCGAAGCTTTCTTT.

This rearrangement joins TRBV12-3 or TRBV12-4 to TRBJ2-4, with 9 bases identical to TRBD2. CDR3 length: 18 residues. The junction had 10 bases not matched to a gene; V was cut back by 3 bases and J by 1 base. CDR3 loop: CASSLIAGDLLAKNIQYF. The CDR3 DNA follows: TGTGCCAGCAGTTTGATAGCGGGAGATTTGTTGGCCAAAAACATTCAGTACTTC.

In this sample, this clonotype turned up a few times. The gene calls are TRBV20-1 and TRBJ1-5; possible D gene TRBD1, 5 bases. V lost 1 base and J lost 4, with 11 bases in between. The CDR3 extends over 14 amino acids. The germline gives CDR1 DFQATT, CDR2 SNEGSKA (reference sequence). This chain's CDR3 is CSARAQGRNQPQHF. CDR3 coding DNA: TGCAGTGCTAGAGCCCAGGGACGAAATCAGCCCCAGCATTTT.

This clonotype has only a few counts. The V gene is TRBV7-2, the J gene TRBJ2-5; no definite D call. CDR1 and CDR2 from the germline V gene are SGHTA and FQGNSA. The length of the CDR3 is 13 residues. V dropped 6 bases and J dropped 5 bases, with 13 bases sitting between them. The CDR3 loop is CASSPASVETQYF. The DNA for the CDR3 is TGTGCCAGCAGTCCGGCCTCGGTCGAGACCCAGTACTTC.

The chain uses TRBV5-1 and TRBJ2-7; TRBD1 matches 8 bases. With 0 bases clipped from V and 5 bases from J, the junction kept 7 bases outside the gene matches. This CDR3 contains 15 residues. Germline CDR1 is SGHRS and CDR2 is YFSETQ. The CDR3 DNA reads TGCGCCAGCAGCTTGGTGGGGACAGGATGGGACGAGCAGTACTTC. Translated: CASSLVGTGWDEQYF.

This clonotype occurred once. The chain has TRBV28 and TRBJ2-1, with TRBD1 matching 9 bases. Per the germline V gene, CDR1 is MDHEN and CDR2 is SYDVKM. Unmatched junction bases numbered 10, after V lost 6 bases and J lost 7 bases. CDR3 length: 15 amino acids. Written as DNA, the CDR3 is TGTGCCAGCAGGGGGACAGGGCCGGCGCGGAATGAGCAGTTCTTC. Translation: CASRGTGPARNEQFF.